The present TCR beta chain was sequenced within a study of monozygotic twins with inflammatory bowel disease. TCRdb reprocessed the 5' RACE reads and reports one entry per CDR3 protein, with no DNA. This table holds approximately 300,000 distinct CDR3 sequences. CDR1 and CDR2 (germline): LGHDT, YNNKEL (reference sequence). The CDR3 is made up of 14 amino acids. The receptor comes from a human donor with ulcerative colitis or Crohn's disease, or a healthy co-twin of an affected twin (not recorded which). The sample was blood. V is TRBV3-1 and J is TRBJ2-3; TCRdb gives TRBD1 as the D gene, but with no DNA this cannot be confirmed. This CDR3 reads CASTRTGRTDTQYF.